The 27 T cell receptor beta chains in this list originate from one sample, sequenced in a study of T cells in Graves' hyperthyroidism and ophthalmopathy (dated by TCRdb to between 2018 and 2021). Library prep was done by multiplex PCR. The listed sequencing device is Illumina HiSeq 2000. The TCR beta CDR3 regions were amplified from RNA transcripts. A first-round RT-PCR of the TCR CDR3 used the HTBI primer set with the Qiagen OneStep RT-PCR kit. TCRdb's own reprocessing of the public reads used fastp at Q25 and MiXCR and kept productive beta chains. All rows with the same CDR3 protein become a single entry with the most common DNA and genes. Present in this sample are hundreds of thousands of distinct CDR3 sequences, 45% of which were seen just once. The top ten hold 7% to 7.5% of the sample. The sequenced material came from peripheral blood or thyroid tissue (not recorded which). These TCRs come from an adult man with Graves' disease, either hyperthyroidism or ophthalmopathy (not recorded which).

This clonotype was counted between two and nine times. The J gene is TRBJ2-7, the V gene TRBV2, with D hard to call. Germline loops: CDR1 SNHLY, CDR2 FYNNEI. The CDR3 consists of 16 residues. V lost 3 bases and J 4 bases, leaving 19 bases between the germline ends. CDR3 nucleotide sequence: TGTGCCAGCAGTGATCCTCGATGGCCGGGCGCTTACGAGCAGTACTTC. Amino acid sequence: CASSDPRWPGAYEQYF.

At least ten counts were recorded for this clonotype. The CDR3: CASSLGGSQETQYF. For the CDR3, the DNA is TGTGCCAGCAGCTTAGGCGGGAGCCAAGAGACCCAGTACTTC. The V gene is TRBV7-3, the J gene TRBJ2-5; 7 positions agree with TRBD2. Per the germline V gene, CDR1 is SGHTA and CDR2 is FQGTGA. V dropped 2 bases and J dropped 1; count of bases not matched to a gene: 1. The CDR3 is made up of 14 amino acids.

This clonotype turned up a few times. J is TRBJ1-1 and V is TRBV9; 7 nucleotides line up with TRBD1. The CDR3 contains 15 residues. Losses at the gene ends were 0 bases for V and 0 bases for J; bases not matched to a gene: 2. Germline V gene sequence: CDR1 SGDLS, CDR2 YYNGEE. The CDR3 here is CASSVEGTVNTEAFF. The CDR3 region has the DNA TGTGCCAGCAGCGTAGAAGGGACAGTGAACACTGAAGCTTTCTTT.

Turning to this clonotype: Given a much more abundant clone one base away, this may be a read error. The chain is built from TRBV12-3 or TRBV12-4 and TRBJ1-6; 7 bases are shared with TRBD1. The CDR3 totals 13 residues. Losses at the gene ends were 5 bases for V and 9 bases for J; bases not matched to a gene: 4. The DNA for the CDR3 is TGTGCCAGCAGTAACAGGGGTAGTTCACCCCTCCACTTT. Protein: CASSNRGSSPLHF.

This chain links TRBV24-1 with TRBJ1-5, with D tentatively TRBD1 (6 bases). V shed 4 bases and J shed 4 bases, with 13 bases lying between them. The V gene's germline CDR1 is KGHDR and CDR2 SFDVKD. The CDR3 contains 15 residues. The CDR3 DNA reads TGTGCCACCAGTGACAATACAGGGTTTAATCAGCCCCAGCATTTT. Protein sequence: CATSDNTGFNQPQHF.

The gene calls are TRBV6-1 and TRBJ1-6, with D possibly being TRBD1 (5 bases). The V and J ends lost 4 bases and 7 bases respectively, with 11 bases between them. CDR1 is MNHNS and CDR2 is SASEGT in the germline V gene. The CDR3 loop spans 14 amino acids. The CDR3 loop is CASSVGEGNSPLHF. For the CDR3, the DNA is TGTGCCAGCAGTGTGGGGGAGGGGAATTCACCCCTCCACTTT.

The V gene is TRBV29-1, the J gene TRBJ2-5, with D perhaps assigned TRBD1 or TRBD2 (6 bases each). The CDR3 loop spans 13 amino acids. Germline V gene sequence: CDR1 SQVTM, CDR2 ANQGSEA. V shed 3 bases and J shed 5 bases, with 13 bases lying between them. The CDR3 region has the DNA TGCAGCGTTGACGGGGGCGCGGCGGAGACCCAGTACTTC. The encoded protein is CSVDGGAAETQYF.

This clonotype was seen a few times. The chain links TRBV29-1 to TRBJ2-7, with D perhaps being TRBD1 or TRBD2 (6 bases each). The V gene lost 2 bases and the J gene lost 5 bases, with 10 bases spanning the gap. Germline loops: CDR1 SQVTM, CDR2 ANQGSEA. The CDR3 runs 12 residues. CDR3 loop: CSVEIRGHEQYF. CDR3 in DNA: TGCAGCGTTGAAATACGGGGGCACGAGCAGTACTTC.

CDR3 sequence reads: CSASDAGLVGGYTF. In DNA form, the CDR3 reads TGCAGTGCTAGTGATGCCGGGCTGGTTGGTGGCTACACCTTC. The V and J genes are TRBV20-1 and TRBJ1-2; no clear D. The CDR3 contains 14 residues. CDR1 is DFQATT, CDR2 SNEGSKA, per germline (reference sequence). The V end was cut by 3 bases, the J end by 7 bases, with 18 bases between.

In this sample, this clonotype turned up a few times. The chain combines TRBV7-9 with TRBJ1-2; D is possibly TRBD1 (5 bases). Between the trimmed V and J ends, which lost 5 bases and 3 bases, there was a span of 16 bases. Germline CDR1 SEHNR, CDR2 FQNEAQ (reference sequence). There are 15 residues in the CDR3. The CDR3 coding sequence is TGTGCCAGCAGCCAAGCACTGGGGGGGGACTATGGCTACACCTTC. Encoded protein: CASSQALGGDYGYTF. Drawing the rest from reference TRBV7-9 and TRBJ1-2, the complete variable domain is DTGVSQNPRHKITKRGQNVTFRCDPISEHNRLYWYRQTLGQGPEFLTYFQNEAQLEKSRLLSDRFSAERPKGSFSTLEIQRTEQGDSAMYLCASSQALGGDYGYTFGSGTRLTVV.

The chain joins TRBV7-2 to TRBJ1-2; no reliable D call. The CDR3 contains 15 residues. The V gene's germline CDR1 is SGHTA and CDR2 FQGNSA. V was clipped by 4 bases and J by 5 bases, with 17 bases between them. The CDR3 region has the DNA TGTGCCAGCAGCTCCACCTCCGAGTCCATATATGGCTACACCTTC. Protein: CASSSTSESIYGYTF.

This chain connects TRBV19 to TRBJ1-5, with 7 bases lining up with TRBD1. Trimming took 9 bases from V and 3 from J; bases not matched to a gene: 14. Germline V gene lookup returns CDR1 LNHDA and CDR2 SQIVND (reference sequence). The CDR3 is made up of 16 amino acids. Written as DNA, the CDR3 is TGTGCCAGCAGCTTAAGCCCCGGGACAGACAATCAGCCCCAGCATTTT. This translates into CASSLSPGTDNQPQHF.

The chain combines TRBV12-3 or TRBV12-4 with TRBJ1-2; D remains ambiguous. Trimming cost V 6 bases and J 2 bases, with 13 bases left between them. The CDR3 extends over 14 amino acids. This chain's CDR3 is CASRTVTVNYGYTF. The DNA of the CDR3 is TGTGCCAGCAGAACCGTGACGGTGAACTATGGCTACACCTTC.

The genes are TRBV19 and TRBJ1-5; D is uncertain. V gave up 3 bases and J gave up 7 bases, with 13 bases separating them. Germline values: CDR1 LNHDA, CDR2 SQIVND (reference sequence). The CDR3 runs to 14 residues. The CDR3 loop is CASSIPLFGQPQHF. In nucleotides, the CDR3 is TGTGCCAGTAGTATTCCACTCTTCGGGCAGCCCCAGCATTTT.

Details on this clonotype: The junction differs from germline at one of its ends, possibly a read error. The chain is built from TRBV7-3 and TRBJ1-1; 8 positions match TRBD1. The germline V gene encodes CDR1 SGHTA and CDR2 FQGTGA. This CDR3 region has 13 residues. Here the CDR3 DNA reads TGTGCTAGCAGTCAGAGACAGGGGCCCGCCCGCGACTTT. Protein sequence: CASSQRQGPARDF.

With respect to this clonotype: Being one base from a much bigger clone, this may be a read error. The chain couples TRBV20-1 to TRBJ2-7, with 13 nucleotides matching TRBD2. Germline values: CDR1 DFQATT, CDR2 SNEGSKA (reference sequence). V was clipped by 3 bases and J by 9 bases; unmatched bases: 5. The CDR3 spans 13 residues. CDR3 sequence (DNA): TGCAGTGCTAGCCAAGGACTAGCGGGAGTGCAGTACTTC. This translates into CSASQGLAGVQYF.

This clonotype was seen a few times. The J gene is TRBJ2-7, the V gene TRBV4-1, with D perhaps matching TRBD2 (6 bases). Germline lookup yields CDR1 MGHRA and CDR2 YSYEKL. Trimming took 0 bases from V and 0 from J, leaving 15 bases between them. This CDR3 has 17 amino acids. CDR3 region: CASSQDNRGASSYEQYF. The CDR3 bases are TGCGCCAGCAGCCAAGATAATCGCGGGGCCAGCTCCTACGAGCAGTACTTC.

This clonotype was seen a few times. The chain combines TRBV7-8 with TRBJ1-3; 9 bases align to TRBD1. Germline assignment: CDR1 SGHVS and CDR2 FQNEAQ. V shed 5 bases and J 0 bases; nucleotides not matched to a gene: 8. The CDR3 length is 17 residues. CDR3 sequence reads: CASSLGQGQFSGNTIYF. CDR3 nucleotide sequence: TGTGCCAGCAGCCTCGGACAGGGGCAATTCTCTGGAAACACCATATATTTT.

The CDR3 nucleotides read TGTGCCAGTAGTCCCCCAACAGGGAGAAAAGAGACCCAGTACTTC. As protein: CASSPPTGRKETQYF. The genes are TRBV7-8 and TRBJ2-5; perhaps TRBD1 as D (6 bases). The V and J ends lost 9 bases and 3 bases respectively, with 20 bases between them. The CDR3 is 15 amino acids. CDR1 SGHVS and CDR2 FQNEAQ come from the germline V gene.

This chain links TRBV29-1 with TRBJ1-1; 8 bases map to TRBD1. Germline loops: CDR1 SQVTM, CDR2 ANQGSEA. The CDR3 covers 16 residues. Trimming at V came to 4 bases and at J to 3 bases, leaving 13 bases not matched to a gene. DNA of the CDR3: TGCAGCGTTGGGATTCGACAGGGGATAGGGGACACTGAAGCTTTCTTT. It translates to CSVGIRQGIGDTEAFF.

The CDR3 spells CASSEAARAGELFF. CDR3 in DNA: TGTGCCAGCAGTGAAGCAGCCCGGGCTGGGGAGCTGTTTTTT. The chain joins TRBV6-1 to TRBJ2-2, with D unclear. The CDR3 loop spans 14 amino acids. Between the trimmed V and J ends, which lost 0 bases and 8 bases, there was a span of 10 bases. Germline V gene lookup returns CDR1 MNHNS and CDR2 SASEGT.

This clonotype was detected once. V and J are TRBV24-1 and TRBJ2-7; 12 bases match TRBD1. Trimming cost V 7 bases and J 5 bases; bases outside gene matches: 11. CDR3 length: 16 residues. The V gene's germline CDR1 is KGHDR and CDR2 SFDVKD. This CDR3 is CATRDVAGQGANEQYF. The CDR3, as DNA: TGTGCCACCAGGGATGTAGCGGGACAGGGGGCGAACGAGCAGTACTTC.

The genes are TRBV5-1 and TRBJ2-7; D ambiguous. Trimming shortened V by 0 bases and J by 2 bases, and 9 bases separated the two germline ends. CDR1 is SGHRS and CDR2 is YFSETQ in the germline V gene. The CDR3 sequence is 14 residues long. Here the CDR3 DNA reads TGCGCCAGCAGCTTGGCTAAAAACGCCTACGAGCAGTACTTC. Translation gives CASSLAKNAYEQYF.

The V call is TRBV15, the J call TRBJ1-2; D not resolved. There are 14 residues in the CDR3. V dropped 4 bases and J dropped 2 bases, with 11 bases sitting between them. Germline CDR1 and CDR2: LNHNV and YYDKDF (reference sequence). CDR3 amino acids: CATSTCRKNYGYTF. The CDR3 coding sequence is TGTGCCACCAGCACATGCAGGAAGAACTATGGCTACACCTTC.

Note on this clonotype: A read error may be the cause here, since a much bigger clone is one base away. This sequence joins TRBV7-8 and TRBJ2-5; D possibly matches TRBD1 or TRBD2 (6 bases each). CDR3 size: 14 residues. V was trimmed by 5 bases and J by 5 bases, leaving 15 bases between them. CDR1 and CDR2 (germline): SGHVS, FQNEAQ. The CDR3 DNA sequence: TGTGCCAGCAGCAACCGACGGGGGCGCGAGACCCAGTACTTC. It encodes CASSNRRGRETQYF.

The rearrangement links TRBV11-2 to TRBJ2-5; TRBD2 matches 8 bases. V trimming: 5 bases; J trimming: 1 base; junction bases outside the gene matches: 9. This CDR3 spans 16 amino acids. CDR1 is SGHAT, CDR2 FQNNGV, per germline. Here the CDR3 DNA reads TGTGCCAGCAGCCAAGAACGGGGGGGAGGCCAAGAGACCCAGTACTTC. This encodes CASSQERGGGQETQYF.

This clonotype was seen repeatedly, ten times or more. J is TRBJ1-1 and V is TRBV25-1; D may be TRBD1 (6 bases). The germline V gene has CDR1 MGHDK and CDR2 SYGVNS. The CDR3 totals 13 residues. Trimming cost V 8 bases and J 0 bases, with 10 bases left between them. The CDR3: CASGTSMNTEAFF. The CDR3 DNA follows: TGTGCCAGCGGGACATCCATGAACACTGAAGCTTTCTTT.